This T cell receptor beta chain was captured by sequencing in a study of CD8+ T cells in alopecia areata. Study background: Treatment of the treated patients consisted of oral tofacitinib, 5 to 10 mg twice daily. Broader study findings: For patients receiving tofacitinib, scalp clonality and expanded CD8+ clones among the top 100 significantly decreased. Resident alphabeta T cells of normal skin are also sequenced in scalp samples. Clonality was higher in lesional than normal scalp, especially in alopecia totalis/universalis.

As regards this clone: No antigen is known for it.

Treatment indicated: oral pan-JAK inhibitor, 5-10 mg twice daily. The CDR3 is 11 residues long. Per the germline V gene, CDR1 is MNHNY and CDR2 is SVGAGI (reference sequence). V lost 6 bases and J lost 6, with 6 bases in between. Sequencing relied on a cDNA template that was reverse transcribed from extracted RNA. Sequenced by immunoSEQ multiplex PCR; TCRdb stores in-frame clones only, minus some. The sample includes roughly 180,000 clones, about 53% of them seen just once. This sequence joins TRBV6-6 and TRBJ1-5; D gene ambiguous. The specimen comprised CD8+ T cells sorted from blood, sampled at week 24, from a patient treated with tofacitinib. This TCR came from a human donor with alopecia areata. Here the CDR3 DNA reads TGTGCCAGCAGAAATAGTCAGCCCCAGCATTTT. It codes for CASRNSQPQHF.